This TCR beta chain came from a study of OX40 agonist ivuxolimab in advanced cancers. Overall study: Two cutaneous melanoma patients and one hepatocellular carcinoma patient, three in all, had partial responses.

Sequenced by immunoSEQ multiplex PCR; TCRdb stores in-frame clones only, minus some. The sample lists approximately 79,000 clones, approximately 86% seen once, with roughly 2.5% in the top ten. The sequences come from CD4+ or CD8+ T cells sorted from blood, collected in a trial of the OX40 agonist ivuxolimab. The sequence derives from an adult with an advanced solid tumor such as melanoma, head and neck, liver or kidney cancer.

The CDR3 protein is CASSPGVDLPDTQYF. The CDR3 DNA reads as TGTGCCAGCTCACCGGGAGTGGACCTCCCAGATACGCAGTATTTT. The genes are TRBV18 and TRBJ2-3, with D tentatively TRBD2 (5 bases). V was clipped by 3 bases and J by 4 bases, with 14 bases between them. CDR1 and CDR2 from the germline V gene are KGHSH and LQKENI. CDR3 length: 15 residues.